A single sample is the source of the 15 T cell receptor beta chains below, sequenced in a study of vaccination and CD4 T cells after COVID-19 (dated 2022 in TCRdb). Library preparation was by PCR. Instrument used: Illumina iSeq 100. DNA from cultured CD4+ T cells was subjected to TCR sequencing with the Oncomine TCR Beta short-read assay at the Johns Hopkins FTIC core. The public reads were reanalyzed by TCRdb: fastp trimming at Q25, MiXCR alignment, in-frame beta chains only. Records with the same CDR3 protein are collapsed into one entry carrying the most frequent genes and DNA. The sample profile shows approximately 9,300 distinct CDR3 sequences; approximately 60% of them were found once. The ten largest make up more than 15% of the sample. The treatment or condition label, as the study defines it: approximately nine-day PBMC culture with coronavirus spike peptide pools or control peptides (ViraFEST assay).

Their antigens are not known. The material sequenced was CD4+ T cells from blood, cultured in vitro. The origin of the receptors is a human donor who had recovered from COVID-19.

This clonotype was seen only a few times. V usage is TRBV19 and J usage is TRBJ1-5; the match to TRBD1 covers 7 bases. The germline V gene encodes CDR1 LNHDA and CDR2 SQIVND (reference sequence). The CDR3 totals 14 residues. The junction had 7 bases not matched to a gene; V was cut back by 9 bases and J by 2 bases. CDR3 sequence (DNA): TGTGCCAGCAACAGGGGCGAGGGCAATCAGCCCCAGCATTTT. This translates into CASNRGEGNQPQHF.

The genes are TRBV2 and TRBJ1-2; D unclear. The germline V and J ends were trimmed by 4 bases and 1 base, with 7 bases remaining between them. In germline, CDR1 is SNHLY, CDR2 FYNNEI. The CDR3 is 13 amino acids. The CDR3 region has the DNA TGTGCCAGCAGTGCCCTTAATAACTATGGCTACACCTTC. Encoded protein: CASSALNNYGYTF.

The rearrangement uses TRBV18 and TRBJ2-1; 7 positions match TRBD1. The CDR3 is made up of 15 amino acids. Germline assignment: CDR1 KGHSH and CDR2 LQKENI. V dropped 1 base and J dropped 2; count of bases not matched to a gene: 2. The CDR3 sequence is CASSPQGQTYNEQFF. CDR3 nucleotides: TGTGCCAGCTCACCACAGGGACAGACCTACAATGAGCAGTTCTTC.

In regard to this clonotype: A junction end diverges from the germline sequence, so it may reflect a read error. The chain carries TRBV7-7 and TRBJ1-1; unclear D gene. Germline CDR1 SSHAT, CDR2 FNYEAQ (reference sequence). The CDR3 is 13 residues long. CDR3 DNA: TGTGCTAGCAGCTTAGACCCGAACACTGAAGCTTTCTTT. The encoded protein is CASSLDPNTEAFF.

The rearrangement links TRBV7-9 to TRBJ1-2; the D gene is possibly TRBD1 (5 bases). The V end lost 1 base, the J end lost 8 bases, and 17 bases lay between the germline ends. The CDR3 consists of 15 residues. Germline CDR1 reads SEHNR; CDR2 reads FQNEAQ (reference sequence). The CDR3 here is CASSLGPGTAMGYTF. The CDR3 DNA is TGTGCCAGCAGCTTAGGTCCAGGGACGGCAATGGGCTACACCTTC. Complete variable domain (other parts from reference TRBV7-9 and TRBJ1-2): DTGVSQNPRHKITKRGQNVTFRCDPISEHNRLYWYRQTLGQGPEFLTYFQNEAQLEKSRLLSDRFSAERPKGSFSTLEIQRTEQGDSAMYLCASSLGPGTAMGYTFGSGTRLTVV.

This clonotype was observed a handful of times. The rearrangement links TRBV7-2 to TRBJ1-2, with 10 bases identical to TRBD1. The trim removed 6 bases at V and 2 bases at J, leaving 6 bases unmatched. Germline CDR1 SGHTA, CDR2 FQGNSA. There are 15 residues in the CDR3. CDR3 amino acids: CASRQTGQGNYGYTF. CDR3 DNA: TGTGCCAGCAGACAGACGGGACAGGGGAACTATGGCTACACCTTC.

The rearrangement links TRBV2 to TRBJ2-7; D is uncertain. The CDR3 loop spans 13 amino acids. Germline loops: CDR1 SNHLY, CDR2 FYNNEI. Between the trimmed V and J ends, which lost 4 bases and 0 bases, there was a span of 7 bases. CDR3 amino acids: CASSGLGSYEQYF. In DNA form, the CDR3 reads TGTGCCAGCAGTGGATTGGGCTCCTACGAGCAGTACTTC.

This rearrangement joins TRBV20-1 to TRBJ1-2; the D is unclear. CDR1 DFQATT and CDR2 SNEGSKA come from the germline V gene (reference sequence). There are 13 residues in the CDR3. The V end lost 3 bases, the J end lost 5 bases, and 13 bases lay between the germline ends. The CDR3 here is CSASSAGGYGYTF. CDR3 DNA: TGCAGTGCTAGTTCCGCCGGAGGGTATGGCTACACCTTC.

V and J are TRBV30 and TRBJ1-4; 8 bases agree with TRBD1. Germline-derived CDR1 and CDR2 are GTSNPN and SVGIG (reference sequence). The CDR3 contains 13 residues. V was pared by 7 bases and J by 8 bases, with 9 bases of the junction left unmatched. CDR3 nucleotide sequence: TGTGCCTTACTACAGGGGGTCGGAGAAAAACTGTTTTTT. Encoded protein: CALLQGVGEKLFF.

This clonotype occurred a few times. The rearrangement uses TRBV12-3 or TRBV12-4 and TRBJ2-1; TRBD2 matches 10 bases. This CDR3 contains 18 residues. V was pared by 5 bases and J by 2 bases, with 12 bases of the junction left unmatched. Here the CDR3 reads CASSPLLLAGSAYNEQFF. The CDR3 DNA sequence: TGTGCCAGCAGTCCTCTCCTACTAGCGGGGTCGGCCTACAATGAGCAGTTCTTC.

The chain links TRBV20-1 to TRBJ2-7; D perhaps matches TRBD2 (5 bases). V gave up 6 bases and J gave up 3 bases, with 12 bases separating them. This CDR3 has 12 amino acids. Per the germline V gene, CDR1 is DFQATT and CDR2 is SNEGSKA (reference sequence). The CDR3, as DNA: TGCAGTGCCAACCCTCGGGGCTACGAGCAGTACTTC. Its translation: CSANPRGYEQYF.

This clonotype was counted only a few times. The gene calls are TRBV12-5 and TRBJ2-2; D remains unclear. The germline gives CDR1 LGHNT, CDR2 FRNRAP. This CDR3 comprises 14 residues. V lost 1 base and J lost 9, with 12 bases in between. The CDR3 reads CASGLALLTRELFF. As DNA, the CDR3 is TGTGCTAGTGGTTTGGCCCTCCTGACCAGGGAGCTGTTTTTT.

J is TRBJ1-2 and V is TRBV6-5, with a possible D match to TRBD1 (5 bases). V was shortened by 4 bases and J by 4 bases, with 13 bases between the two germline ends. Germline CDR1 is MNHEY and CDR2 is SVGAGI. The CDR3 runs to 14 residues. The chain's CDR3 is CASSSTQGAYGYTF. CDR3 nucleotide sequence: TGTGCCAGCAGTTCCACCCAGGGTGCCTATGGCTACACCTTC.

This clonotype occurred a few times. J is TRBJ1-1 and V is TRBV6-1; no firm D call. The CDR3 covers 12 residues. V shed 4 bases and J shed 5 bases, with 8 bases lying between them. Germline assignment: CDR1 MNHNS and CDR2 SASEGT. CDR3 bases: TGTGCCAGCAGTGCCTTGTGGACTGAAGCTTTCTTT. It codes for CASSALWTEAFF.

This clonotype has more than one count but fewer than ten. CDR3 DNA: TGTGCCAGCACCACCCCCCTTGGAGGACACAAGAACACTGAAGCTTTCTTT. This codes for CASTTPLGGHKNTEAFF. The V and J genes are TRBV11-2 and TRBJ1-1; tentative D call: TRBD1 (5 bases). Germline CDR1 is SGHAT and CDR2 is FQNNGV. V was clipped by 7 bases and J by 1 base, with 22 bases between them. The CDR3 extends over 17 amino acids.